This TCR beta chain was documented in a study of CD8 T cells in ankylosing spondylitis. This clonotype turned up a few times. What it recognizes is unknown. TCRdb called the 5' RACE reads again in MiXCR, with one record for every CDR3 protein. The sample carries about 320,000 distinct CDR3 sequences, 11% recorded once. Findings of the study overall: Reports say disease-linked clones showed up significantly more in matched ankylosing spondylitis synovial fluid.

This receptor was taken from a female donor with ankylosing spondylitis or in good health (not recorded which). Sequenced input: blood, either unsorted or a sorted T cell fraction (not recorded which).

This CDR3 is CASSLFQSWATEAFF. The DNA of the CDR3 is TGTGCCAGCAGTTTGTTTCAGTCCTGGGCCACTGAAGCTTTCTTT. This chain joins TRBV28 and TRBJ1-1; no clear D gene. There are 15 residues in the CDR3. Germline assignment: CDR1 MDHEN and CDR2 SYDVKM. V lost 3 bases and J lost 4, with 15 bases in between.